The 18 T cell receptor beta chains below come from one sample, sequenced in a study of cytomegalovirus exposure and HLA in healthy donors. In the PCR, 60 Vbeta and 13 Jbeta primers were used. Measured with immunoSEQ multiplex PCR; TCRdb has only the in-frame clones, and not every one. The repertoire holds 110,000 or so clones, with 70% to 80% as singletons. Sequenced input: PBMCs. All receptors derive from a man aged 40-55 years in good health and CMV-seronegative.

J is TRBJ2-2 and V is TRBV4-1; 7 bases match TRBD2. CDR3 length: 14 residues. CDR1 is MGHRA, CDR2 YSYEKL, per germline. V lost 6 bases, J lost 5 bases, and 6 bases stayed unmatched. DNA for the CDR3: TGCGCCAGCAGGGAGACTAGCTTGACCGGGGAGCTGTTTTTT. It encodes CASRETSLTGELFF.

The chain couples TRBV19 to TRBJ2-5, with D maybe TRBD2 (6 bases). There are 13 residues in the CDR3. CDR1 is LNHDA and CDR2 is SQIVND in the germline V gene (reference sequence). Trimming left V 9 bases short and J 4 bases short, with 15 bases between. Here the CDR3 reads CASRGGGRETQYF. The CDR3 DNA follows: TGTGCCAGCCGGGGAGGCGGAAGAGAGACCCAGTACTTC.

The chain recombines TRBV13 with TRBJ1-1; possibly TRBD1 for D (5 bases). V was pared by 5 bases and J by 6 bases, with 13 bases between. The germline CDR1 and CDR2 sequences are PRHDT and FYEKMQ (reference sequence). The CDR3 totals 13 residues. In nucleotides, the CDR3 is TGTGCCAGCAGCGGCCCCCAGGGCGCTGAAGCTTTCTTT. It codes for CASSGPQGAEAFF.

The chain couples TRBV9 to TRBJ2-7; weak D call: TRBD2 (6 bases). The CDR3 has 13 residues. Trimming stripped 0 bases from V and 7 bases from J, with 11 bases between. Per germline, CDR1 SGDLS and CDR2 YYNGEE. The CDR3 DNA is TGTGCCAGCAGCGTAGCTCTGGGGAGGGAGCAGTACTTC. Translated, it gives CASSVALGREQYF.

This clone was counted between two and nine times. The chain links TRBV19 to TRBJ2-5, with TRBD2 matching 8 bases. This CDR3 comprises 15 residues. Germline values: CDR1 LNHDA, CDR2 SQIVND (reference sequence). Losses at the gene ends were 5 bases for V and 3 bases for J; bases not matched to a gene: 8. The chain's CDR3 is CASSRAGGREETQYF. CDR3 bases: TGTGCCAGTAGTCGTGCGGGGGGCAGAGAAGAGACCCAGTACTTC.

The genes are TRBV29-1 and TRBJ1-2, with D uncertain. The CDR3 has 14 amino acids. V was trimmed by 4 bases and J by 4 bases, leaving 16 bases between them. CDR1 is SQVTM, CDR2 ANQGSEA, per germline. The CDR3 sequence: CSVGGAGAPYGYTF. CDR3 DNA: TGCAGCGTTGGGGGAGCCGGAGCCCCCTATGGCTACACCTTC.

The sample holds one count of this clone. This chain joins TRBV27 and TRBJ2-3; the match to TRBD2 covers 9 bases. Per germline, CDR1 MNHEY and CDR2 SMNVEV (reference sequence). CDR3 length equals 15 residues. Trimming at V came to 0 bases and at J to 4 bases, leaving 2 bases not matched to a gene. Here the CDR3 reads CASSLSLAGPDTQYF. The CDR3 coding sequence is TGTGCCAGCAGTTTATCTCTAGCGGGGCCAGATACGCAGTATTTT.

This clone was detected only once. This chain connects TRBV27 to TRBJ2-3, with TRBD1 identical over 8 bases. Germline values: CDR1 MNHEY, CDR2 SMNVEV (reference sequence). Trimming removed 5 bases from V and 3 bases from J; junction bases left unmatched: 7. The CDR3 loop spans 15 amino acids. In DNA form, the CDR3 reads TGTGCCAGCAGTACCAGGGGGCGCGGGACAGATACGCAGTATTTT. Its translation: CASSTRGRGTDTQYF.

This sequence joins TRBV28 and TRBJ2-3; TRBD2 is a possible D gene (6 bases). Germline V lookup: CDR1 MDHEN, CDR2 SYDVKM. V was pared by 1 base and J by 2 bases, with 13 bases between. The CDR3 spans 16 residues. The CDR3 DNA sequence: TGTGCCAGCAGTTTATCTTGGAGGGAGCCCACAGATACGCAGTATTTT. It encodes CASSLSWREPTDTQYF. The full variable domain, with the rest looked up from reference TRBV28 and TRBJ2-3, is DVKVTQSSRYLVKRTGEKVFLECVQDMDHENMFWYRQDPGLGLRLIYFSYDVKMKEKGDIPEGYSVSREKKERFSLILESASTNQTSMYLCASSLSWREPTDTQYFGPGTRLTVL.

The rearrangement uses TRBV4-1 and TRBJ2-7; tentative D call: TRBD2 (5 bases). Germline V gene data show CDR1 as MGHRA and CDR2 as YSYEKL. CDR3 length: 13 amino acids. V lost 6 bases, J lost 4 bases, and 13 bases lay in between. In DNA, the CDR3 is TGCGCCAGCAGTTTTGAGAGGGTTTACGAGCAGTACTTC. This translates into CASSFERVYEQYF.

The CDR3 loop reads CASSKNRDQNSPLHF. The CDR3 nucleotides are TGTGCCAGCAGCAAAAACAGGGATCAGAATTCACCCCTCCACTTT. The chain carries TRBV7-9 and TRBJ1-6; D is perhaps TRBD1 (6 bases). The CDR3 covers 15 residues. The V gene lost 5 bases and the J gene lost 7 bases, with 15 bases spanning the gap. Per the germline V gene, CDR1 is SEHNR and CDR2 is FQNEAQ (reference sequence).

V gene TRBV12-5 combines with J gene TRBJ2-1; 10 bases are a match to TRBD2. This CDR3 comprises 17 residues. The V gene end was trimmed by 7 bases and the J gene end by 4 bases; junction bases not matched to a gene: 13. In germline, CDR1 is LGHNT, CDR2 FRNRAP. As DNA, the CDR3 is TGTGCTAGTGTCCCCCCCTCCGGGACTAGCGAGTACAATGAGCAGTTCTTC. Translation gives CASVPPSGTSEYNEQFF.

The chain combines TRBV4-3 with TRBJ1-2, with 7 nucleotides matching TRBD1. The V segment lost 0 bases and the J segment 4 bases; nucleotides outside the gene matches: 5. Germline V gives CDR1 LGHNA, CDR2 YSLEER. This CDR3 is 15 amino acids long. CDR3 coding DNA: TGCGCCAGCAGCCAAGATCGGGGGACAGTCTATGGCTACACCTTC. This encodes CASSQDRGTVYGYTF.

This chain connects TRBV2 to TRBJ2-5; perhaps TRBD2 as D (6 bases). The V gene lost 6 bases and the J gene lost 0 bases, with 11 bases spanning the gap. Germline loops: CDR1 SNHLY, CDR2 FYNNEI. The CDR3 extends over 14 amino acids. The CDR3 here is CASRRGVDQETQYF. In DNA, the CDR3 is TGTGCCAGCAGGCGGGGAGTCGACCAAGAGACCCAGTACTTC.

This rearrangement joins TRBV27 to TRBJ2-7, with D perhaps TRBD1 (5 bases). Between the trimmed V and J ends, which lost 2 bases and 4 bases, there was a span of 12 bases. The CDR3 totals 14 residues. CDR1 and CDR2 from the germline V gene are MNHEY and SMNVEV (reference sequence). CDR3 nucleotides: TGTGCCAGCAGTTTACCCGACAGCGCTTACGAGCAGTACTTC. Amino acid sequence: CASSLPDSAYEQYF.

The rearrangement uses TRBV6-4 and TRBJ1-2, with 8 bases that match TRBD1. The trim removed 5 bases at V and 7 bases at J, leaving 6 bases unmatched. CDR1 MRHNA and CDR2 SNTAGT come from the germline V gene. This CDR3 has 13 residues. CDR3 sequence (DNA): TGTGCCAGCAGTCCACAGGGGGTAGGTGGCTACACCTTC. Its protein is CASSPQGVGGYTF.

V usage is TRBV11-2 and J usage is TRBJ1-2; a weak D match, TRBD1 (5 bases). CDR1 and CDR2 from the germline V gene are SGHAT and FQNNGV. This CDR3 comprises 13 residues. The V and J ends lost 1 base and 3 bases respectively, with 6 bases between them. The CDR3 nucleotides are TGTGCCAGCAGCTTAGGGGGGGACTATGGCTACACCTTC. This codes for CASSLGGDYGYTF.

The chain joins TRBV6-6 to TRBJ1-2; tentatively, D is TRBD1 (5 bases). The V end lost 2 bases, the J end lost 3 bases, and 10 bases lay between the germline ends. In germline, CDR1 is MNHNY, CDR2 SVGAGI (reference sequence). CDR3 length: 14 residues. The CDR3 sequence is CASSYSRDYYGYTF. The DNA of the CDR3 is TGTGCCAGCAGTTACAGCCGGGACTACTATGGCTACACCTTC.